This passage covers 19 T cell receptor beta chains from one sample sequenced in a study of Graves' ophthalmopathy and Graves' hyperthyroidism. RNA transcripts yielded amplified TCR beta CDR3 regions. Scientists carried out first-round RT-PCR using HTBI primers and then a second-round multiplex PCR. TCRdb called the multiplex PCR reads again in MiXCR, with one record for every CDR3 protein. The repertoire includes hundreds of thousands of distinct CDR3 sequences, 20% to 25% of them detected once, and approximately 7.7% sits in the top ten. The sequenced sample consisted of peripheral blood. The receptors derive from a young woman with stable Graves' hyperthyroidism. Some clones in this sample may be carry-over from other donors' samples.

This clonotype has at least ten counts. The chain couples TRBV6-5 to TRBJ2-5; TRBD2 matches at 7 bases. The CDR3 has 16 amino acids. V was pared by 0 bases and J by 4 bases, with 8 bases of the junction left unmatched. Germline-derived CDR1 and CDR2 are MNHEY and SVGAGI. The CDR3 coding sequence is TGTGCCAGCAGTTACTCAACTGGCGGGAGAGGAGAGACCCAGTACTTC. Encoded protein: CASSYSTGGRGETQYF.

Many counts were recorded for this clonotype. CDR3 sequence reads: CASSLLLGTQYF. In DNA, the CDR3 is TGTGCCAGCAGCTTATTACTAGGGACCCAGTACTTC. The chain has TRBV7-7 and TRBJ2-5; weak D call: TRBD2 (5 bases). This CDR3 comprises 12 residues. The germline V gene encodes CDR1 SSHAT and CDR2 FNYEAQ (reference sequence). Trimming took off 2 bases at V and 7 bases at J, with 8 bases between the two ends.

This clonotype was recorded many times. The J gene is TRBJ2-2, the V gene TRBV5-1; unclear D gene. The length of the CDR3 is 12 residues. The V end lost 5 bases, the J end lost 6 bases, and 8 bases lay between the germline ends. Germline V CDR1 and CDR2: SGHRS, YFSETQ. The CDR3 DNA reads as TGCGCCAGCAGTCAAAACTCCGGGGAGCTGTTTTTT. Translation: CASSQNSGELFF.

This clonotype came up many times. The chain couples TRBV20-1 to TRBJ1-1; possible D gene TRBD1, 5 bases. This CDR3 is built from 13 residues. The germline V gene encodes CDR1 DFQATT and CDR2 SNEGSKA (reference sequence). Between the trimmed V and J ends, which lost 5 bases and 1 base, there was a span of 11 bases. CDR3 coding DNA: TGCAGTGCTCTGGGGCAGTCGAACACTGAAGCTTTCTTT. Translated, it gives CSALGQSNTEAFF.

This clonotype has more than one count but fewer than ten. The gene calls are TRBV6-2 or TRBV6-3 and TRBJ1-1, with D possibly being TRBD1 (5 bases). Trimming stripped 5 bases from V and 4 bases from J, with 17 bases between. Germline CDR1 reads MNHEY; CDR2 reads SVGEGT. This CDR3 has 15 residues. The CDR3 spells CASSLLPGFGTEAFF. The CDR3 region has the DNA TGTGCCAGCAGTCTCTTACCAGGGTTCGGCACTGAAGCTTTCTTT.

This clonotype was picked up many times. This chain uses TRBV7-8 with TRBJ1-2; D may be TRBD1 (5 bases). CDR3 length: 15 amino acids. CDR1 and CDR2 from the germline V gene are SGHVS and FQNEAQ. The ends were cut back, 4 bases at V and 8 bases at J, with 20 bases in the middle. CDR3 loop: CASSSAGRGGLGYTF. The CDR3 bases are TGTGCCAGCAGCTCCGCGGGGCGAGGCGGGCTGGGCTACACCTTC.

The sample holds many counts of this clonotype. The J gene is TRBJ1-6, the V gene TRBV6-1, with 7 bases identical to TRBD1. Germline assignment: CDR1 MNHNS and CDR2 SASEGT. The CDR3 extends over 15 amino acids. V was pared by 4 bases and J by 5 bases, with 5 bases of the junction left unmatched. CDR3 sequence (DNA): TGTGCCAGCAGTGCACTGGGACAGAATAATTCACCCCTCCACTTT. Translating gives CASSALGQNNSPLHF.

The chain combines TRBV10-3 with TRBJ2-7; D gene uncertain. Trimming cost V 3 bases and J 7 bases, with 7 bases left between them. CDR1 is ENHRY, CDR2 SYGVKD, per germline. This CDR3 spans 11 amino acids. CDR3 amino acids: CAISDLGEQYF. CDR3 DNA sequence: TGTGCCATCAGTGACTTGGGGGAGCAGTACTTC.

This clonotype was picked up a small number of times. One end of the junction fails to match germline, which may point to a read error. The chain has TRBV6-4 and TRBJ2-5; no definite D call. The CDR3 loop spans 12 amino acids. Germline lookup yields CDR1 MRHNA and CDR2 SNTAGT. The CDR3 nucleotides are TGTGCCAGTAGTGATGGTGGGGAGACCCAGTACTTC. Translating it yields CASSDGGETQYF.

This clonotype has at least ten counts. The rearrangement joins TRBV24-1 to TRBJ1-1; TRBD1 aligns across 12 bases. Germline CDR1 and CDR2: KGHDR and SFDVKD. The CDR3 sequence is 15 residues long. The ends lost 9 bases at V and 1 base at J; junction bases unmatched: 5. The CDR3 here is CATRDRGLENTEAFF. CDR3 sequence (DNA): TGTGCCACCCGGGACAGGGGGCTAGAGAACACTGAAGCTTTCTTT.

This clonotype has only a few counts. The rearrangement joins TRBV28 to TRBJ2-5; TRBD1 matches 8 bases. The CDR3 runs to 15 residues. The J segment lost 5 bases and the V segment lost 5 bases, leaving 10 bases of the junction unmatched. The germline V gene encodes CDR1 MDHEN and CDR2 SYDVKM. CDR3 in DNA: TGTGCCAGCAGTCATACGACAGGGGTGCGCGAGACCCAGTACTTC. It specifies CASSHTTGVRETQYF.

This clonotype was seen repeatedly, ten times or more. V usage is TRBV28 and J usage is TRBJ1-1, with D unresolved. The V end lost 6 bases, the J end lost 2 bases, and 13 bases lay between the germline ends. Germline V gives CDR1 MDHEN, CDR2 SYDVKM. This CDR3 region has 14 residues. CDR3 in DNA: TGTGCCAGCAGCTTAGGTTCAGGAAACACTGAAGCTTTCTTT. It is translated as CASSLGSGNTEAFF.

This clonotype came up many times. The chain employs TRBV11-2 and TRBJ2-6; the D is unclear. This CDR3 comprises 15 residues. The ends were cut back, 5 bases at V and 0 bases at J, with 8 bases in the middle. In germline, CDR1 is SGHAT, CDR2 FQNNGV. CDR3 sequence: CASSAKVSGANVLTF. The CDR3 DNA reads TGTGCCAGCAGCGCAAAAGTCTCTGGGGCCAACGTCCTGACTTTC.

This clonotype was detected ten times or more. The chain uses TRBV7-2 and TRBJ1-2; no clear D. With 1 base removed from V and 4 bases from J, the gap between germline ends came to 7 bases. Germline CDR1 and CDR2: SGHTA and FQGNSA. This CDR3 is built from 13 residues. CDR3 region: CASSLGVVYGYTF. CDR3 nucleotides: TGTGCCAGCAGCTTAGGAGTGGTCTATGGCTACACCTTC.

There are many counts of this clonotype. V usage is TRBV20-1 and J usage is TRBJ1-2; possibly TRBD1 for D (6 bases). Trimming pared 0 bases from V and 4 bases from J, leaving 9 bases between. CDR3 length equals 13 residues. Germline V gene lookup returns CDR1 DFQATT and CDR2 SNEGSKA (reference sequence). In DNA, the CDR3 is TGCAGTGCTAGAGATTCCAGGGGCTATGGCTACACCTTC. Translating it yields CSARDSRGYGYTF.

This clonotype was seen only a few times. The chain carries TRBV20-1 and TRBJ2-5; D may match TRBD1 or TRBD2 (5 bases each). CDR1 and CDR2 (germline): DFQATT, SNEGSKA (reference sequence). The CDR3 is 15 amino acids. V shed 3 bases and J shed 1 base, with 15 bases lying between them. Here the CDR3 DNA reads TGCAGTGCTAGCAGTTACCTTGGGGGCCAAGAGACCCAGTACTTC. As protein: CSASSYLGGQETQYF.

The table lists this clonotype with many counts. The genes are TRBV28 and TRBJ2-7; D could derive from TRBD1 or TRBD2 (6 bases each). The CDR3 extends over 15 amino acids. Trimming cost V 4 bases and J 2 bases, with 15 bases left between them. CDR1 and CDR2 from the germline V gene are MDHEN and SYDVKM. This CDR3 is CASSSGGGPAYEQYF. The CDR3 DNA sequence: TGTGCCAGCAGTTCCGGAGGGGGTCCCGCCTACGAGCAGTACTTC.

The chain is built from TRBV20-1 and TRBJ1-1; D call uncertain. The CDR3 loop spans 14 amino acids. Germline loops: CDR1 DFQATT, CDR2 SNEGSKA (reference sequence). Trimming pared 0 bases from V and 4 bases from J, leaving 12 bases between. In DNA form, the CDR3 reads TGCAGTGCTAGAGATGGAGGTCGCGGCACTGAAGCTTTCTTT. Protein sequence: CSARDGGRGTEAFF.

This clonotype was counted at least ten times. The CDR3 here is CASSVQYYGYTF. CDR3 DNA sequence: TGTGCCAGCAGCGTCCAATACTATGGCTACACCTTC. The chain links TRBV7-9 to TRBJ1-2, with D unresolved. The CDR3 loop spans 12 amino acids. Trimming cost V 5 bases and J 3 bases, with 7 bases left between them. CDR1 is SEHNR, CDR2 FQNEAQ, per germline (reference sequence).